These 30 T cell receptor beta chains share one sample of origin, sequenced in a study of vaccination and CD4 T cells after COVID-19. Their target antigens are unknown. Cultured CD4+ T cell DNA underwent sequencing with the Oncomine TCR Beta short-read assay. TCRdb re-called the PCR reads through MiXCR, storing one row per CDR3 protein. Of roughly 3,700 distinct CDR3 sequences in the sample, 35% to 50% were seen once. This sample's treatment: approximately 9-day PBMC culture with coronavirus spike peptide pools or control peptides (ViraFEST assay). Source material: CD4+ T cells from blood, cultured in vitro. Source of these receptors: a human donor who had recovered from COVID-19.

This sequence joins TRBV11-3 and TRBJ2-3; D may be TRBD1 (5 bases). V was trimmed by 5 bases and J by 0 bases, leaving 15 bases between them. The CDR3 extends over 16 amino acids. Per germline, CDR1 SGHNT and CDR2 YENEEA. CDR3 nucleotide sequence: TGTGCCAGCAGCCACCAGGGTCCGCCTAGCACAGATACGCAGTATTTT. It is translated as CASSHQGPPSTDTQYF.

The chain employs TRBV21-1 and TRBJ1-1; the tabulated D call, TRBD1, remains unverified against the DNA. TRBV21-1 is designated a pseudogene. This CDR3 is 18 amino acids long. This CDR3 is CASTLIKLGTGDYTEAFF. CDR3 bases: TGTGCCAGCACCCTCATAAAGCTGGGGACAGGGGACTACACTGAAGCTTTCTTT.

This clonotype was seen a few times. J is TRBJ2-7 and V is TRBV20-1, with 10 bases matching TRBD1. Germline V gives CDR1 DFQATT, CDR2 SNEGSKA (reference sequence). V lost 2 bases, J lost 6 bases, and 7 bases stayed unmatched. The CDR3 spans 14 residues. The CDR3 nucleotides read TGCAGTGCTAGACGTGACAGGGGGCGCGGCGAGCAGTACTTC. This gives the protein CSARRDRGRGEQYF.

The chain has TRBV11-3 and TRBJ2-7; D ambiguous. Germline CDR1 SGHNT, CDR2 YENEEA. The CDR3 length is 15 residues. Trimming pared 2 bases from V and 4 bases from J, leaving 15 bases between. CDR3 in amino acids: CASSLFPGPRYEQYF. The CDR3 DNA reads as TGTGCCAGCAGCTTATTCCCAGGCCCCCGTTACGAGCAGTACTTC.

The CDR3 region is CSARDPIRRTDTQYF. CDR3 DNA: TGCAGTGCTAGAGATCCTATCCGGAGGACAGATACGCAGTATTTT. This chain uses TRBV20-1 with TRBJ2-3; maybe TRBD2 (5 bases). The CDR3 extends over 15 amino acids. Trimming removed 0 bases from V and 3 bases from J, with 13 bases in between. Germline loops: CDR1 DFQATT, CDR2 SNEGSKA (reference sequence).

The chain employs TRBV20-1 and TRBJ2-7; 7 bases align to TRBD1. Germline V CDR1 and CDR2: DFQATT, SNEGSKA (reference sequence). V was clipped by 1 base and J by 0 bases; unmatched bases: 3. This CDR3 is built from 14 residues. The CDR3 nucleotides are TGCAGTGCTAGAGTGGACAGGCCCTCCTACGAGCAGTACTTC. It translates to CSARVDRPSYEQYF.

This rearrangement joins TRBV7-2 to TRBJ1-2; weak D call: TRBD1 (5 bases). Germline lookup yields CDR1 SGHTA and CDR2 FQGNSA. V dropped 3 bases and J dropped 2 bases, with 10 bases sitting between them. This CDR3 contains 14 residues. CDR3 nucleotides: TGTGCCAGCAGCTTGGAGGGGCTAAACTATGGCTACACCTTC. As protein: CASSLEGLNYGYTF.

The sample holds a few counts of this clonotype. The chain couples TRBV24-1 to TRBJ1-2; no clear D gene. The ends were cut back, 12 bases at V and 3 bases at J, with 13 bases in the middle. The CDR3 contains 12 residues. Germline V gene sequence: CDR1 KGHDR, CDR2 SFDVKD. The CDR3 region has the DNA TGTGCCCCGCAGTGGGAGGACTATGGCTACACCTTC. Translating gives CAPQWEDYGYTF.

In this sample, this clonotype turned up a few times. V usage is TRBV20-1 and J usage is TRBJ2-3; 9 nucleotides line up with TRBD2. The CDR3 covers 15 residues. The ends lost 5 bases at V and 3 bases at J; junction bases unmatched: 9. The germline gives CDR1 DFQATT, CDR2 SNEGSKA (reference sequence). This chain's CDR3 is CSAGGLASGTDTQYF. CDR3 DNA sequence: TGCAGTGCTGGGGGACTAGCATCGGGTACAGATACGCAGTATTTT.

J is TRBJ2-5 and V is TRBV20-1; 8 nucleotides match TRBD1. Germline CDR1 reads DFQATT; CDR2 reads SNEGSKA (reference sequence). The CDR3 length is 13 residues. V lost 3 bases to trimming and J lost 5 bases; unmatched junction nucleotides: 5. In nucleotides, the CDR3 is TGCAGTGCTAGGCCAGGGGGCTGGGAGACCCAGTACTTC. It specifies CSARPGGWETQYF.

The chain has TRBV20-1 and TRBJ2-5; 9 bases line up with TRBD1. Germline-derived CDR1 and CDR2 are DFQATT and SNEGSKA (reference sequence). The CDR3 sequence is 15 residues long. Trimming at V came to 4 bases and at J to 7 bases, leaving 13 bases not matched to a gene. CDR3: CSAIARDRDLGTQYF. CDR3 nucleotide sequence: TGCAGTGCTATTGCCCGGGACAGGGACTTGGGGACCCAGTACTTC.

This clonotype was seen a handful of times. The V and J genes are TRBV24-1 and TRBJ2-1; no reliable D call. Trimming stripped 5 bases from V and 0 bases from J, with 7 bases between. CDR1 and CDR2 from the germline V gene are KGHDR and SFDVKD. The CDR3 extends over 14 amino acids. The CDR3 reads CATSASSSYNEQFF. The CDR3 DNA sequence: TGTGCCACCAGTGCGTCTAGCTCCTACAATGAGCAGTTCTTC.

V usage is TRBV4-3 and J usage is TRBJ1-2; TRBD1 aligns across 7 bases. The J segment lost 2 bases and the V segment lost 3 bases, leaving 3 bases of the junction unmatched. The CDR3 has 14 amino acids. Per the germline V gene, CDR1 is LGHNA and CDR2 is YSLEER. The CDR3 sequence: CASSHLTGNYGYTF. For the CDR3, the DNA is TGCGCCAGCAGCCACTTGACAGGGAACTATGGCTACACCTTC.

Only a few counts were recorded for this clonotype. This chain connects TRBV20-1 to TRBJ2-3; D unresolved. Germline CDR1 is DFQATT and CDR2 is SNEGSKA (reference sequence). The CDR3 is 11 amino acids. Trimming cost V 3 bases and J 4 bases, with 5 bases left between them. The CDR3 DNA sequence: TGCAGTGCTAGCGGACCAGATACGCAGTATTTT. Translating gives CSASGPDTQYF.

The V gene is TRBV7-9, the J gene TRBJ1-2; D gene ambiguous. The CDR3 totals 15 residues. V was cut by 4 bases and J by 8 bases, with 20 bases left in between. The germline V gene has CDR1 SEHNR and CDR2 FQNEAQ (reference sequence). CDR3 bases: TGTGCCAGCAGCTCAGACGTCCCCGGGAGAGGGGGCTACACCTTC. Translated, it gives CASSSDVPGRGGYTF.

The chain is built from TRBV19 and TRBJ2-5; 8 bases fit TRBD2. Germline V gene data show CDR1 as LNHDA and CDR2 as SQIVND (reference sequence). Trimming removed 8 bases from V and 5 bases from J; junction bases left unmatched: 13. This CDR3 has 15 residues. The CDR3: CASSSLAGGRETQYF. DNA for the CDR3: TGTGCCAGTTCATCCTTGGCGGGGGGCCGGGAGACCCAGTACTTC.

This chain links TRBV11-2 with TRBJ2-5; D possibly corresponds to TRBD1 (7 bases). The CDR3 covers 13 residues. V was trimmed by 6 bases and J by 7 bases, leaving 15 bases between them. From germline, CDR1 is SGHAT and CDR2 FQNNGV. CDR3 sequence: CASSSRQGGTQYF. As DNA, the CDR3 is TGTGCCAGCAGTTCCAGACAGGGAGGGACCCAGTACTTC.

A few counts support this clonotype. The rearrangement joins TRBV12-3 or TRBV12-4 to TRBJ1-2; tentative D call: TRBD1 (5 bases). Trimming stripped 4 bases from V and 2 bases from J, with 11 bases between. The CDR3 has 14 residues. CDR3 sequence reads: CASSSDTANYGYTF. CDR3 coding DNA: TGTGCCAGCAGTTCGGACACCGCCAACTATGGCTACACCTTC.

The sample holds a few counts of this clonotype. V usage is TRBV12-3 or TRBV12-4 and J usage is TRBJ2-3, with unresolved D. Trimming stripped 3 bases from V and 0 bases from J, with 7 bases between. The CDR3 is 14 amino acids. The CDR3 DNA reads TGTGCCAGCAGTTTCCAAGGGAGCACAGATACGCAGTATTTT. Translated, it gives CASSFQGSTDTQYF.

This rearrangement joins TRBV20-1 to TRBJ2-3; the D is unclear. The CDR3 contains 17 residues. Trimming removed 1 base from V and 0 bases from J, with 17 bases in between. Germline-derived CDR1 and CDR2 are DFQATT and SNEGSKA (reference sequence). The CDR3 protein is CSARGIPSESSTDTQYF. In DNA, the CDR3 is TGCAGTGCTAGAGGTATTCCCTCAGAGTCAAGCACAGATACGCAGTATTTT.

The chain combines TRBV7-3 with TRBJ2-3; TRBD2 is a possible D gene (6 bases). With 2 bases removed from V and 3 bases from J, the gap between germline ends came to 12 bases. The CDR3 covers 15 residues. The germline V gene has CDR1 SGHTA and CDR2 FQGTGA. DNA for the CDR3: TGTGCCAGCAGCTTATGGGCGGGGTCGACAGATACGCAGTATTTT. Translated, it gives CASSLWAGSTDTQYF.

This rearrangement joins TRBV7-2 to TRBJ1-4; D unclear. Per the germline V gene, CDR1 is SGHTA and CDR2 is FQGNSA. This CDR3 is 12 amino acids long. The V end was cut by 1 base, the J end by 8 bases, with 5 bases between. The DNA of the CDR3 is TGTGCCAGCAGCTTAGTAGTAGAAAAACTGTTTTTT. Translated: CASSLVVEKLFF.

The rearrangement joins TRBV23-1 to TRBJ2-7; D gene ambiguous. TRBV23-1 is reported as an ORF; its role is uncertain. V lost 7 bases to trimming and J lost 1 base, with 14 bases between them. This CDR3 region has 14 residues. Written as DNA, the CDR3 is TGCGCCAGCAATAGTCGACTTACTTCCTACGAGCAGTACTTC. Its translation is CASNSRLTSYEQYF.

The chain is built from TRBV20-1 and TRBJ2-3; D is undetermined. Per the germline V gene, CDR1 is DFQATT and CDR2 is SNEGSKA (reference sequence). Trimming took off 7 bases at V and 4 bases at J, with 9 bases between the two ends. The CDR3 is 11 residues long. The CDR3 loop is CSVRVADTQYF. The CDR3 DNA is TGCAGTGTAAGGGTCGCAGATACGCAGTATTTT.

This clonotype showed up just once. Mismatch with germline at one junction end may stem from a read error. V and J are TRBV7-3 and TRBJ2-5, with 9 bases fitting TRBD1. Germline assignment: CDR1 SGHTA and CDR2 FQGTGA. The CDR3 runs to 17 residues. This CDR3 reads CASSPGQGITYQEIQYF. For the CDR3, the DNA is TGTGCCAGCAGCCCGGGACAGGGAATCACTTACCAAGAGATCCAGTACTTC. The variable domain in full, with the rest retrieved from reference TRBV7-3 and TRBJ2-5, is GAGVSQTPSNKVTEKGKYVELRCDPISGHTALYWYRQSLGQGPEFLIYFQGTGAADDSGLPNDRFFAVRPEGSVSTLKIQRTERGDSAVYLCASSPGQGITYQEIQYFGPGTRLLVL.

The chain combines TRBV7-2 with TRBJ2-6; D not resolved. Per the germline V gene, CDR1 is SGHTA and CDR2 is FQGNSA. This CDR3 has 16 residues. Deletions cut 2 bases from V and 1 base from J, with 9 bases between. CDR3 nucleotide sequence: TGTGCCAGCAGCTTAAATCCTCGGTCTGGGGCCAACGTCCTGACTTTC. Its protein product is CASSLNPRSGANVLTF.

J is TRBJ1-5 and V is TRBV10-3; TRBD1 might be the D (6 bases). Germline lookup yields CDR1 ENHRY and CDR2 SYGVKD. Trimming cost V 4 bases and J 5 bases, with 9 bases left between them. The CDR3 runs 13 residues. CDR3 amino acids: CAISAQGDQPQHF. The CDR3 DNA reads TGTGCCATCAGTGCACAGGGCGATCAGCCCCAGCATTTT.

The chain couples TRBV20-1 to TRBJ1-5; no reliable D call. The germline CDR1 and CDR2 sequences are DFQATT and SNEGSKA (reference sequence). V lost 3 bases to trimming and J lost 6 bases, with 9 bases between them. This CDR3 contains 12 residues. CDR3 sequence reads: CSAREPGQPQHF. The CDR3 region has the DNA TGCAGTGCTAGGGAACCGGGTCAGCCCCAGCATTTT.

This sequence joins TRBV7-3 and TRBJ2-1, with D perhaps matching TRBD1 (5 bases). This CDR3 has 15 residues. Trimming cost V 2 bases and J 4 bases, with 12 bases left between them. In germline, CDR1 is SGHTA, CDR2 FQGTGA. Here the CDR3 reads CASSLGLGQYNEQFF. CDR3 DNA: TGTGCCAGCAGCTTAGGCTTAGGACAATACAATGAGCAGTTCTTC.

The chain links TRBV15 to TRBJ2-7; D unclear. The germline V gene encodes CDR1 LNHNV and CDR2 YYDKDF (reference sequence). Trimming pared 1 base from V and 5 bases from J, leaving 18 bases between. There are 16 residues in the CDR3. The CDR3 nucleotides read TGTGCCACCAGCAGAGGCCTGTATGGGCCAGTCAACGAGCAGTACTTC. Protein sequence: CATSRGLYGPVNEQYF.